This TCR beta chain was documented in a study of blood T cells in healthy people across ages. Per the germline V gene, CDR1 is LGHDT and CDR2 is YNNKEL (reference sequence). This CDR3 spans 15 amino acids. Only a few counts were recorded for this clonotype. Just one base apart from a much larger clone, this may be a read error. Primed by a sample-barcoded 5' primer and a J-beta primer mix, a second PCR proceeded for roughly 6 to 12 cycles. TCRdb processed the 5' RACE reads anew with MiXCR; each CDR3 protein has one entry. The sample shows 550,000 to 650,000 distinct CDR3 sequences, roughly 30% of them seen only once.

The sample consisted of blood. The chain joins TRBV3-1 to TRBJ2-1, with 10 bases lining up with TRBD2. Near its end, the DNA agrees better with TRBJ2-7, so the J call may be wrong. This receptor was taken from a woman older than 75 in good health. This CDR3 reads CASSQRSGGYNEQYF. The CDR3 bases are TGTGCCAGCAGCCAACGTAGCGGGGGGTACAATGAGCAGTACTTC.